This T cell receptor beta chain is drawn from a study of Ad26.COV2.S vaccination and SARS-CoV-2 variants (dated by TCRdb to about 2021). Broadly, across the study: Vaccine-arm donors were drawn from COV1001, a multicentre, randomized, double-blind, placebo-controlled phase I-IIa trial of Ad26.COV2.S in healthy adults. Participants in the trial were split at random into five groups of five each, receiving low-dose or high-dose Ad26.COV2.S once or twice, or else placebo on both occasions. A total of 32 samples were included in the TCR-sequenced set, comprising about 20 Ad26.COV2.S vaccine recipients, 5 placebo recipients and 8 SARS-CoV-2 convalescent individuals. Investigators did not know the trial group allocation while performing experiments and assessing outcomes. The specificity and breadth of SARS-CoV-2-reactive T cell receptors after Ad26.COV2.S vaccination were assessed by TCRbeta repertoire sequencing. Ad26.COV2.S was administered intramuscularly at a dose of 5x10^10 or 1x10^11 viral particles, either as one shot or as two shots given 56 days apart.

Findings and caveats that apply to the study as a whole: It was noted by the authors that total T cell responses may have been underestimated by the TCR breadth and depth analyses. Ad26.COV2.S recipients had higher spike-specific TCR breadth than placebo recipients (P = 0.0014). Vaccine and placebo recipients had comparable non-spike TCR breadth, which fits with the vaccine containing only spike. After vaccination, substantial breadth of spike-specific CD8+ and CD4+ T cell responses was reported. The study was not powered to compare responses between vaccine doses or regimens.

Looking up the germline V gene yields CDR1 SGDLS and CDR2 YYNGEE. Clipping removes 4 bases from V and 8 bases from J, with 14 as the unmatched junction base count. Spanning cysteine to phenylalanine, the CDR3 consists of 16 amino acids. Only the CDR3 part of the read is kept: 48 bases, read in frame from the first base. This clone was picked up one time. The antigen this receptor binds is unknown. It has no much larger one-base neighbor in the sample; base qualities were not kept. TCRbeta CDR3 regions were sequenced with the immunoSEQ Assay. After extraction, genomic DNA underwent amplification by bias-controlled multiplex PCR, followed by high-throughput sequencing. The authors' analysis ran thus. Collapsing and filtering of sequences were performed to quantify the absolute abundance of each unique TCRbeta CDR3 region. T cell fraction was estimated by normalizing TCRbeta template counts to usable DNA, with usable DNA measured through amplification of reference genes found in all nucleated cells. Repertoire TCRs were annotated as SARS-CoV-2-specific by exact matching of V gene, CDR3 amino acid sequence and J gene to a known reactive TCR set. The reference SARS-CoV-2 TCR set came from MIRA and was filtered for enrichment in COVID-19-positive ImmuneCODE repertoires, removing public or cross-reactive TCRs. Drawing on the MIRA antigens, annotated TCRs were analysed further at the level of specific ORF or position within ORF. Depth was the summed frequency of annotated unique rearrangements, while breadth was defined as annotated unique rearrangements over total unique productive rearrangements. Two-sided Wilcoxon rank-sum tests were applied when comparing TCR breadth between groups. This is the immuneACCESS table as TCRdb keeps it, with only in-frame sequences that have V and J called. A part of the clones is gone; compared with another copy, unresolved V genes explain less than half, and the rest is unexplained. That table supplies the V and J calls and clone size; D and trimming were determined from the DNA. Across this sample there are more than 300,000 clones, with 70% to 90% seen only once. Together, the top ten hold approximately 1.9% of the sample.

Interpreted using the paper, the treatment or condition label stands for: approximately 18 received Ad26.COV2.S at low or high dose, single or two shots; 5 received placebo; per-sample allocation not given. For vaccine and placebo recipients, repertoires were sequenced using samples collected on day 63 after the first injection. In Cohort 1b, about 27 adults aged 18-55 years were enrolled at a single site in Boston, USA, between 29 July and 7 August 2020. Ad26.COV2.S was a replication-incompetent adenovirus type 26 vector that expressed a prefusion-stabilized SARS-CoV-2 spike protein derived from the original Wuhan strain.

Sequenced here: peripheral blood, sampled in a trial of Ad26.COV2.S vaccine versus placebo. Recombination joined TRBV9 with TRBJ1-5; 8 nucleotides in the junction match TRBD1. The clonotype originates from a person aged 18-65 years who received the Ad26.COV2.S COVID-19 vaccine or a placebo. The CDR3 loop reads CASSPGTGFTLEPQHF. The nucleotide sequence is given as TGTGCCAGCAGCCCAGGGACAGGTTTTACCTTGGAGCCCCAGCATTTT.